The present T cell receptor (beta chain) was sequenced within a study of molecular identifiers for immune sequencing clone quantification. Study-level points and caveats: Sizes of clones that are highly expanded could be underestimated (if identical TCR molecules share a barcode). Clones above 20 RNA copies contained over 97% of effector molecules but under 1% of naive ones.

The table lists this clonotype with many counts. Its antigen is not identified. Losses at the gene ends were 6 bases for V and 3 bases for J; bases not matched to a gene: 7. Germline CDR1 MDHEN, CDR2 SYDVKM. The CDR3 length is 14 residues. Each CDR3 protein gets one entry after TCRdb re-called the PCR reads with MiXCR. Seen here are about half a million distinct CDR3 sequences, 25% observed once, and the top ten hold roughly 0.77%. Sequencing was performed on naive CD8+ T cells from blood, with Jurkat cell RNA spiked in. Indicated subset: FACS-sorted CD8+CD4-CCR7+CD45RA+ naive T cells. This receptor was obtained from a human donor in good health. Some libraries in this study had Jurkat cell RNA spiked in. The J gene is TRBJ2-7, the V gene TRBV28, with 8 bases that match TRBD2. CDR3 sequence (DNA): TGTGCCAGCAGCGTCCCAGCGGGGGACTACGAGCAGTACTTC. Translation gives CASSVPAGDYEQYF.